A single sample gave rise to the 7 T cell receptor beta chains below, sequenced in a study of tumor-infiltrating lymphocytes in primary liver carcinoma (dated by TCRdb to 2015 to 2018). Sequenced on an Illumina HiSeq 2500. A constant-region primer and ProtoScript II reverse transcriptase were used to reverse-transcribe TCRbeta-specific cDNA from roughly 0.55 ug total RNA. Construction of the TCRbeta libraries relied on three nested rounds of multiplex PCR, following a slightly modified ARM-PCR procedure. Multiplex TRBV1-TRBV30 forward primers and a Cbeta reverse primer were used in the first two PCR rounds, each of which was run for roughly 9 cycles. The public reads were run again by TCRdb, first through fastp at Q25 and then through MiXCR, and only productive beta chains were kept. All rows with the same CDR3 protein become a single entry with the most common DNA and genes. The sample table shows a few hundred thousand distinct CDR3 sequences, and approximately 54% are seen once. Clones ranked in the top ten supply about 17% of the sample.

Blood RNA was extracted from unsorted whole blood with TRIzol reagent; germline DNA came from the DNeasy Blood & Tissue kit. Source material: peripheral blood. These receptors all come from a woman aged 30 to 39 with primary liver carcinoma and hepatitis B virus infection.

As to this clonotype: The junction does not match germline at one end; this may be a read error. The rearrangement joins TRBV6-6 to TRBJ2-1; D gene ambiguous. There are 11 residues in the CDR3. Germline loops: CDR1 MNHNY, CDR2 SVGAGI (reference sequence). CDR3 in amino acids: CASIYLAEQFF. For the CDR3, the DNA is TGTGCCAGCATTTACCTCGCTGAGCAGTTCTTC.

The V call is TRBV12-3 or TRBV12-4, the J call TRBJ1-2, with a tentative D call TRBD1 (5 bases). Between the trimmed V and J ends, which lost 10 bases and 8 bases, there was a span of 14 bases. The CDR3 contains 11 residues. CDR3 sequence reads: CANRAEGGYTF. The CDR3 DNA sequence: TGTGCCAACCGGGCCGAGGGGGGCTACACCTTC.

This clonotype has at least ten counts. The chain recombines TRBV6-2 or TRBV6-3 with TRBJ2-1; 8 nucleotides match TRBD1. CDR3 length equals 11 residues. V lost 6 bases to trimming and J lost 15 bases; unmatched junction nucleotides: 7. The germline CDR1 and CDR2 sequences are MNHEY and SVGEGT. CDR3 DNA sequence: TGTGCCAGCAGGTCCGGGACAGGTGGGTTCTTC. Protein product: CASRSGTGGFF.

The chain is built from TRBV7-9 and TRBJ2-2; TRBD2 matches 13 bases. Per germline, CDR1 SEHNR and CDR2 FQNEAQ (reference sequence). The junction had 5 bases not matched to a gene; V was cut back by 1 base and J by 9 bases. The CDR3 extends over 16 amino acids. The CDR3 DNA sequence: TGTGCCAGCAGCTTAGGACTAGCGGGAGGTACCTGGGAGCTGTTTTTT. Translation gives CASSLGLAGGTWELFF.

This clonotype was seen only a few times. The chain carries TRBV6-1 and TRBJ2-7; D gene uncertain. V shed 8 bases and J shed 7 bases, with 18 bases lying between them. The CDR3 extends over 13 amino acids. From germline, CDR1 is MNHNS and CDR2 SASEGT. The CDR3 spells CASEDIMDLEQYF. For the CDR3, the DNA is TGTGCCAGCGAAGACATCATGGACCTGGAGCAGTACTTC.

On this clonotype: An end of the junction differs from the germline gene, which may be a read error. V is TRBV6-2 or TRBV6-3 and J is TRBJ2-7; 9 positions agree with TRBD1. This CDR3 is built from 14 residues. Germline V gives CDR1 MNHEY, CDR2 SVGEGT. CDR3 amino acids: CASKYRGPGYDQYF. CDR3 DNA sequence: TGTGCCAGCAAATACAGGGGGCCGGGGTACGACCAGTACTTC.

This clonotype has at least ten counts. The gene calls are TRBV29-1 and TRBJ2-7; the D is unclear. CDR3 size: 11 residues. V lost 5 bases to trimming and J lost 5 bases, with 10 bases between them. Germline assignment: CDR1 SQVTM and CDR2 ANQGSEA. CDR3 DNA: TGCAGCGTTCCTACGAACAACGAGCAGTACTTC. It is translated as CSVPTNNEQYF.